Listed below are T cell receptor beta chains from one sample, sequenced in a study of cytomegalovirus exposure and HLA in healthy donors. Assay used: immunoSEQ multiplex PCR; TCRdb lists only in-frame clones, some missing. There are some 140,000 clones in the sample; 75% to 85% occur only once, and 3% to 4% lies in the top ten. The sequenced sample consisted of PBMCs. The receptors derive from a female donor in good health and CMV-seronegative. The CDR3 runs from the conserved cysteine through the conserved F or W. The D gene is left open where the match is weak. Size tells how often a clone was seen (once, few, many) or the class of an expanded clone, and some rows leave it out.

J: TRBJ1-1; D: -; V: TRBV6-6; size: few; CDR3: CASSTTGLAEAFF; DNA: TGTGCCAGCAGTACGACAGGTTTGGCTGAAGCTTTCTTT
J: TRBJ2-5; D: TRBD1; V: TRBV29-1; size: -; CDR3: CSVGQGRAVEQYF; DNA: TGCAGCGTGGGACAGGGGAGAGCGGTGGAGCAGTACTTC
J: TRBJ2-1; D: TRBD2; V: TRBV28; size: -; CDR3: CASSFSGRAHYNEQFF; DNA: TGTGCCAGCAGTTTTAGCGGGAGGGCGCACTACAATGAGCAGTTCTTC
J: TRBJ2-5; D: -; V: TRBV19; size: -; CDR3: CASSRTEETQYF; DNA: TGTGCCAGTTCCAGGACAGAAGAGACCCAGTACTTC
J: TRBJ2-5; D: TRBD1; V: TRBV11-2; size: -; CDR3: CASSNPGTGSETQYF; DNA: TGTGCCAGCAGCAACCCAGGGACAGGGTCAGAGACCCAGTACTTC
J: TRBJ2-2; D: -; V: TRBV28; size: -; CDR3: CASSFGSRNTGELFF; DNA: TGTGCCAGCAGTTTCGGGAGTAGAAACACCGGGGAGCTGTTTTTT
J: TRBJ1-1; D: -; V: TRBV5-4; size: -; CDR3: CASSRFTGSLGTFF; DNA: TGTGCCAGCAGCCGTTTTACAGGGTCCCTCGGAACTTTCTTT
J: TRBJ1-4; D: TRBD1; V: TRBV15; size: -; CDR3: CATSREEGAPEKLFF; DNA: TGTGCCACCAGCAGAGAGGAGGGGGCGCCTGAAAAACTGTTTTTT
J: TRBJ2-5; D: TRBD2; V: TRBV19; size: -; CDR3: CASSPLRAGGRETQYF; DNA: TGTGCCAGTAGTCCCCTACGAGCGGGGGGGCGAGAGACCCAGTACTTC
J: TRBJ2-1; D: -; V: TRBV28; size: -; CDR3: CASRVEGRNEQFF; DNA: TGTGCCAGCAGGGTGGAGGGAAGGAATGAGCAGTTCTTC
J: TRBJ2-5; D: -; V: TRBV19; size: -; CDR3: CASSITQGRKETQYF; DNA: TGTGCCAGTAGTATAACCCAGGGTCGGAAAGAGACCCAGTACTTC
J: TRBJ2-1; D: TRBD2; V: TRBV7-8; size: once; CDR3: CASSLYSGSYNEQFF; DNA: TGTGCCAGCAGCTTATATAGCGGGAGTTACAATGAGCAGTTCTTC
J: TRBJ1-2; D: TRBD1; V: TRBV5-1; size: once; CDR3: CASSFTDRAANYGYTF; DNA: TGCGCCAGCAGCTTTACTGACAGGGCGGCTAACTATGGCTACACCTTC